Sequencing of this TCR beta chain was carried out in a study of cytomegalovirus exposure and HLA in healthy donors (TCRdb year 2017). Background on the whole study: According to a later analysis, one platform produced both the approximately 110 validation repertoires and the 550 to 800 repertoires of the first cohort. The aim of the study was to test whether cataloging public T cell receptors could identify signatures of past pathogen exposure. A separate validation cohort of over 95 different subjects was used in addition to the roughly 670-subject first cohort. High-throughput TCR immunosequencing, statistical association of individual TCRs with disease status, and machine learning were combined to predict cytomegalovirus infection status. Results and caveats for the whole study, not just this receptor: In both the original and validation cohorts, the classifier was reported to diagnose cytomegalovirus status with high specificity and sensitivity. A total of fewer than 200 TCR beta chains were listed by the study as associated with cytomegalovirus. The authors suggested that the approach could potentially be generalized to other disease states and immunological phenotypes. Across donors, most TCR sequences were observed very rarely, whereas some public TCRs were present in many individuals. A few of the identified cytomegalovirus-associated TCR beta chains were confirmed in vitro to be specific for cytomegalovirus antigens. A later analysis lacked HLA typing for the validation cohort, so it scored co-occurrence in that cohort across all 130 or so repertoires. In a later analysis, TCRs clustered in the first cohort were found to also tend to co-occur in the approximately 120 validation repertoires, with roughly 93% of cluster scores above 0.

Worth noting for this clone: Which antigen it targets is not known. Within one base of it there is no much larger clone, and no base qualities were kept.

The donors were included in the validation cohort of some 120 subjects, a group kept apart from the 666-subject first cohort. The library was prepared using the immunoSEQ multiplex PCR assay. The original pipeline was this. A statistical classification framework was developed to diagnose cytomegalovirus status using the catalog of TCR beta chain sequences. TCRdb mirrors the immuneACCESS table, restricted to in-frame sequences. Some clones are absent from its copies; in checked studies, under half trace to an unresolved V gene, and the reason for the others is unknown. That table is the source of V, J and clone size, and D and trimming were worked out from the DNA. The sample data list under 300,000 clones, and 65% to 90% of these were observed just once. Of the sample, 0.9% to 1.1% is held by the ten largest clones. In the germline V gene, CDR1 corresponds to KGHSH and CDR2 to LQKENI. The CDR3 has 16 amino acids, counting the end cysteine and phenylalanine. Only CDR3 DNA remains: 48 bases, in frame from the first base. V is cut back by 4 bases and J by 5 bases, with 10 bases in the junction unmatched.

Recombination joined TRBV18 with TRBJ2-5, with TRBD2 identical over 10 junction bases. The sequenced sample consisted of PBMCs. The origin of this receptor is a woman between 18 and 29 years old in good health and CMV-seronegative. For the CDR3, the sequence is CASSQASGGPGETQYF. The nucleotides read TGTGCCAGCTCACAAGCTAGCGGGGGCCCTGGGGAGACCCAGTACTTC.